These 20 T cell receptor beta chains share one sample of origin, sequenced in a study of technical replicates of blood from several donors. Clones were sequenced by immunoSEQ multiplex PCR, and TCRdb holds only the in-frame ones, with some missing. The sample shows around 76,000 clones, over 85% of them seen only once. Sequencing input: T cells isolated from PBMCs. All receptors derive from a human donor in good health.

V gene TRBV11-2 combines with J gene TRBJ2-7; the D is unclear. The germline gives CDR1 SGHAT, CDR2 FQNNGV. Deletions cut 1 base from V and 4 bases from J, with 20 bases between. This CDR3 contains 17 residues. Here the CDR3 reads CASSLVAADSENYEQYF. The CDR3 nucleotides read TGTGCCAGCAGCTTAGTAGCAGCAGACTCAGAAAATTACGAGCAGTACTTC.

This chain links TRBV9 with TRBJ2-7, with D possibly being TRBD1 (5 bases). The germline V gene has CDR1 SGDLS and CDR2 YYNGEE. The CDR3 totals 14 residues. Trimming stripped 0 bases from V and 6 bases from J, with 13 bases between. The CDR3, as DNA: TGTGCCAGCAGCGTAGCATCTGCAGGGTCCGAGCAGTACTTC. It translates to CASSVASAGSEQYF.

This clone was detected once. CDR3 nucleotide sequence: TGTGCCACACAACCGGGACAGGGGACCTACGAGCAGTACTTC. This gives the protein CATQPGQGTYEQYF. The V and J genes are TRBV10-3 and TRBJ2-7; TRBD1 matches 10 bases. The CDR3 loop spans 14 amino acids. V gave up 10 bases and J gave up 2 bases; unmatched junction bases: 8. CDR1 and CDR2 (germline): ENHRY, SYGVKD.

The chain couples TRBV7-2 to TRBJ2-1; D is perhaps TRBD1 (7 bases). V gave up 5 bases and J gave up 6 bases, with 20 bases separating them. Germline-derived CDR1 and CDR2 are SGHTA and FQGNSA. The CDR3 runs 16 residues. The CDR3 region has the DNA TGTGCCAGCAGCGGCCGCGGGACAGTATTAACCAATGAGCAGTTCTTC. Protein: CASSGRGTVLTNEQFF.

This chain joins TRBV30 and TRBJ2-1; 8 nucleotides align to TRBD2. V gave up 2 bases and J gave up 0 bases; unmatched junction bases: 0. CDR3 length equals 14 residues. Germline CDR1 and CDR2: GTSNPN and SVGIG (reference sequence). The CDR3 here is CAWSSGSSYNEQFF. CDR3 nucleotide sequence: TGTGCCTGGAGTAGCGGGAGCTCCTACAATGAGCAGTTCTTC.

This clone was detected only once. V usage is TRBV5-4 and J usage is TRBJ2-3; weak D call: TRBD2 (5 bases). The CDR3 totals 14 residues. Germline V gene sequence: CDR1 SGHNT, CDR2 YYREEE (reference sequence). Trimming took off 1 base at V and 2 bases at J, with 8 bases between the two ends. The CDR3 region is CASSLTGNTDTQYF. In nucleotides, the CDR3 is TGTGCCAGCAGCTTGACGGGGAACACAGATACGCAGTATTTT.

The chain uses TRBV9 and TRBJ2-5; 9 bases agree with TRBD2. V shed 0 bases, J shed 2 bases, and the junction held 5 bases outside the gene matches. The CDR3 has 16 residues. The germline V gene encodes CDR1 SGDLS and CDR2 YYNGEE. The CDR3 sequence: CASSVVGLAGQETQYF. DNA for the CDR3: TGTGCCAGCAGCGTAGTGGGGCTAGCGGGGCAAGAGACCCAGTACTTC.

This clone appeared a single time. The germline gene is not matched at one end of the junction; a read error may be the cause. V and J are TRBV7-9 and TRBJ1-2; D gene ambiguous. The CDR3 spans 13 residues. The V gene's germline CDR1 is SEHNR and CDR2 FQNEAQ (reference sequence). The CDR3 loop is CASRLGGGNGYTF. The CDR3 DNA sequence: TGTGCCAGCAGATTAGGAGGCGGAAATGGCTACACCTTC.

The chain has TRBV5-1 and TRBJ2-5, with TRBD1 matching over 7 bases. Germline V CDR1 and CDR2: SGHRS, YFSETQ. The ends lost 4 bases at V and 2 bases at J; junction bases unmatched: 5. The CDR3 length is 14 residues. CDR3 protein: CASSTGQVQETQYF. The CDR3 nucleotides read TGCGCCAGCAGCACCGGACAGGTTCAAGAGACCCAGTACTTC. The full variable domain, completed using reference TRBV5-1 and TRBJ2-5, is KAGVTQTPRYLIKTRGQQVTLSCSPISGHRSVSWYQQTPGQGLQFLFEYFSETQRNKGNFPGRFSGRQFSNSRSEMNVSTLELGDSALYLCASSTGQVQETQYFGPGTRLLVL.

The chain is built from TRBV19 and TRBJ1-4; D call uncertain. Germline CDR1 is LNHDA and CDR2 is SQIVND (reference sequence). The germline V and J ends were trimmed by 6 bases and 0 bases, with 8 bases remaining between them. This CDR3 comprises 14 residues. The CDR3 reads CASRQRATNEKLFF. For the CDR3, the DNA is TGTGCCAGTAGACAGAGAGCAACTAATGAAAAACTGTTTTTT.

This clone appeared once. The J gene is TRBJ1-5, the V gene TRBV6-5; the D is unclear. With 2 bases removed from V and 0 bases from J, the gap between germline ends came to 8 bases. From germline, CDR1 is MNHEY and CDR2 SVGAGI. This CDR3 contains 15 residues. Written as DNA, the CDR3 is TGTGCCAGCAGTTACGGAGGGTCTAGCAATCAGCCCCAGCATTTT. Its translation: CASSYGGSSNQPQHF.

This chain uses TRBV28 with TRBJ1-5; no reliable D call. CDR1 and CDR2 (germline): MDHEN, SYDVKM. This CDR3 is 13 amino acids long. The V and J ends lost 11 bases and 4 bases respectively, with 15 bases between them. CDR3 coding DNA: TGTGCCGGCTCCCGGGGTTGGAATCAGCCCCAGCATTTT. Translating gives CAGSRGWNQPQHF.

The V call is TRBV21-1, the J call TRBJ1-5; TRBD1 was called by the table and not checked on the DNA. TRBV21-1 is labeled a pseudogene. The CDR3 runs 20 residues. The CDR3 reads CASSKDQDRGLGQSNQPQHF. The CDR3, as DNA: TGTGCCAGCAGCAAAGACCAGGACAGGGGGCTGGGGCAAAGCAATCAGCCCCAGCATTTT.

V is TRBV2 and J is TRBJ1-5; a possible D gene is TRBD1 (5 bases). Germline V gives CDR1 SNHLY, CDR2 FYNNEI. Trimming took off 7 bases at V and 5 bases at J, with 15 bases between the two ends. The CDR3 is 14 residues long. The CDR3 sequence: CASKEQAGYQPQHF. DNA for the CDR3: TGTGCCAGCAAGGAACAGGCGGGGTATCAGCCCCAGCATTTT.

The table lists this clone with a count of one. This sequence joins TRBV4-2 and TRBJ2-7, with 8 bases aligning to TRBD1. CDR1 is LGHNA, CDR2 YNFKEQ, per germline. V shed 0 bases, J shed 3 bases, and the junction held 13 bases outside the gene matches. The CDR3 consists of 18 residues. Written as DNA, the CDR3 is TGTGCCAGCAGCCAAGATCTCCCAGTTTGGGGACAGGACTACGAGCAGTACTTC. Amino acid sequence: CASSQDLPVWGQDYEQYF.

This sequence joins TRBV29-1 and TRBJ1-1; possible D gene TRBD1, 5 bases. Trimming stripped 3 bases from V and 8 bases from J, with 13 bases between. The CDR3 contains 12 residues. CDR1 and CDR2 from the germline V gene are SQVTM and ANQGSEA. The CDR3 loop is CSVEIREEEAFF. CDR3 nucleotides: TGCAGCGTTGAGATCAGGGAAGAGGAAGCTTTCTTT.

CDR3: CASRRQGQETQYF. CDR3 DNA: TGTGCCAGCAGGCGGCAGGGCCAAGAGACCCAGTACTTC. This chain connects TRBV6-5 to TRBJ2-5, with D possibly TRBD1 on 5 matching bases. The CDR3 is 13 residues long. The V end was cut by 6 bases, the J end by 1 base, with 9 bases between. The germline gives CDR1 MNHEY, CDR2 SVGAGI.

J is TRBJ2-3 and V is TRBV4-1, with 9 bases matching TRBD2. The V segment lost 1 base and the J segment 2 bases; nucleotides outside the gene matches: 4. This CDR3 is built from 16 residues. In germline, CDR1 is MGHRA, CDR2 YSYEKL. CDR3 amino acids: CASSQGLAEITDTQYF. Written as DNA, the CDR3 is TGCGCCAGCAGCCAAGGACTAGCGGAAATCACAGATACGCAGTATTTT.

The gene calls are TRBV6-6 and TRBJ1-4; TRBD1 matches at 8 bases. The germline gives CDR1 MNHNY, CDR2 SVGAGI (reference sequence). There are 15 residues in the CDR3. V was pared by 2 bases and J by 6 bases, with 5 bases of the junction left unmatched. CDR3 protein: CASSYPGQGDEKLFF. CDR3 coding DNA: TGTGCCAGCAGTTACCCCGGACAGGGTGATGAAAAACTGTTTTTT.

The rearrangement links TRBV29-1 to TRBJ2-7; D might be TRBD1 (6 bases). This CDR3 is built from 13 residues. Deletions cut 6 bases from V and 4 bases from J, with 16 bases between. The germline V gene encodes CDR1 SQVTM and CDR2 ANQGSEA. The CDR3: CSVYREMSYEQYF. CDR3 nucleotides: TGCAGCGTCTACAGGGAAATGTCTTACGAGCAGTACTTC.